Listed here is a single T cell receptor beta chain. Antigen: not known. These data are taken from a study of regulatory T cells in long-lasting Graves disease. The time point denotes: newly diagnosed GD, antithyroid drugs for less than 3 months. There was RNA extracted from PBMCs, and the TCR library was made from it. The study's findings and limits: Study was limited to peripheral blood, excluding thyroid tissue.

Combining iRepertoire HTBI primers with Arm-PCR of CDR3 regions, the authors built TCR beta libraries. TCRdb processed the multiplex PCR reads anew with MiXCR; each CDR3 protein has one entry. The sample includes 370,000 or so distinct CDR3 sequences, about 17% of them seen just once. These data were also filed under a second study, of T cells in Graves' hyperthyroidism and ophthalmopathy. From that study: Using the HTBI primer set, a first-round RT-PCR was run on the TCR CDR3.

This TCR was sampled from a woman younger than 30 with Graves disease. The material was peripheral blood mononuclear cells (PBMCs), obtained at new diagnosis, from a patient treated with antithyroid drugs.

The CDR3 here is CASKTSGGTYEQYF. The CDR3 coding sequence is TGTGCCAGCAAGACTAGCGGGGGAACCTACGAGCAGTACTTC. V is TRBV11-1 and J is TRBJ2-7; 12 nucleotides line up with TRBD2. Germline lookup yields CDR1 SGHAT and CDR2 FQDESV (reference sequence). The CDR3 extends over 14 amino acids. The V segment lost 7 bases and the J segment 2 bases; nucleotides outside the gene matches: 3. Complete variable domain (other parts from reference TRBV11-1 and TRBJ2-7): EAEVAQSPRYKITEKSQAVAFWCDPISGHATLYWYRQILGQGPELLVQFQDESVVDDSQLPKDRFSAERLKGVDSTLKIQPAELGDSAMYLCASKTSGGTYEQYFGPGTRLTVT.